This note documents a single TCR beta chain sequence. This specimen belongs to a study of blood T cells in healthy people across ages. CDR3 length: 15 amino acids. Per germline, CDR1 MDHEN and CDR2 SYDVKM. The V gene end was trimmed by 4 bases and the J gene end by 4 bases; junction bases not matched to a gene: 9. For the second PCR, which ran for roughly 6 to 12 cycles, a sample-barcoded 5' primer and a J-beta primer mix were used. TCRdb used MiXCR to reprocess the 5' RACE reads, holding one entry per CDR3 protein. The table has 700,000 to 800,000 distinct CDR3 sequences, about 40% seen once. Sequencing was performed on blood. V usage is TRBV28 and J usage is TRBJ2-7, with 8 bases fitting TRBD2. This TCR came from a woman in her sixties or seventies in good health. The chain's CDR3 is CASSSVSGSGYEQYF. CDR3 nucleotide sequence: TGTGCCAGCAGTTCCGTCAGCGGGAGTGGTTACGAGCAGTACTTC.